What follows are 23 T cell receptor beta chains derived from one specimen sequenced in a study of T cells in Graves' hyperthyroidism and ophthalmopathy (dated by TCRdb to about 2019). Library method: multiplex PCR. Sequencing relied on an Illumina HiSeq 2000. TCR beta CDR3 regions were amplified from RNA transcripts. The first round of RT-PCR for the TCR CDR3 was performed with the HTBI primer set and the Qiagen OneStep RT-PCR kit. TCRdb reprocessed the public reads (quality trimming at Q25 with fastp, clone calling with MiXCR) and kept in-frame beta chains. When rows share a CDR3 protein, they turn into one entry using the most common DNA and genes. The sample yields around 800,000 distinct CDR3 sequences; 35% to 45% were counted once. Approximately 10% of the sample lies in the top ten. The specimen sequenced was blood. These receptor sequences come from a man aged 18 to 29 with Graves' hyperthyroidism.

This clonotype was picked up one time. The CDR3: CASSWTEGYEQYF. The CDR3 nucleotides are TGTGCCAGCAGTTGGACAGAGGGCTACGAGCAGTACTTC. V and J are TRBV28 and TRBJ2-7, with a possible D match to TRBD1 (6 bases). V was shortened by 4 bases and J by 3 bases, with 10 bases between the two germline ends. This CDR3 is built from 13 residues. The V gene's germline CDR1 is MDHEN and CDR2 SYDVKM.

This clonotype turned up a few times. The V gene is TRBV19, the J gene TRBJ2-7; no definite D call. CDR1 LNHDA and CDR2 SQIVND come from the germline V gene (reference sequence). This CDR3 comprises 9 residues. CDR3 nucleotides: TGTGCCAAGTCCGCGGCGGCAATCGTC. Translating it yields CAKSAAAIV.

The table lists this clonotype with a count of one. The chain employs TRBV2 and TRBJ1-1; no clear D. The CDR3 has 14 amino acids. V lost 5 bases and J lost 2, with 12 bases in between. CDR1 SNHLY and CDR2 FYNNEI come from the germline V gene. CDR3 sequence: CASSSGLINTEAFF. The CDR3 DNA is TGTGCCAGCAGTTCCGGCCTTATAAACACTGAAGCTTTCTTT.

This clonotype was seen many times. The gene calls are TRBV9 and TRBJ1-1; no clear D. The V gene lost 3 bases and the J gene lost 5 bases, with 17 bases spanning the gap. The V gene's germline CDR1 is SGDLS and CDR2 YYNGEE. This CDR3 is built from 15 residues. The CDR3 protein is CASSARRGDGTEAFF. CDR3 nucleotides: TGTGCCAGCAGCGCCCGACGGGGAGATGGGACTGAAGCTTTCTTT.

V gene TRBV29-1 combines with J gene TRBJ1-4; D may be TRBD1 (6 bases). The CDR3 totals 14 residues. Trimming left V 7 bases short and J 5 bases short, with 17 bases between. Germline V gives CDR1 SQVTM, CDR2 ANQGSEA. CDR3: CSGGTGRGNEKLFF. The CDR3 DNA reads TGCAGCGGCGGTACAGGGAGAGGGAATGAAAAACTGTTTTTT.

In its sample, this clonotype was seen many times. This chain's CDR3 is CSARRMGANTEAFF. The CDR3 coding sequence is TGCAGTGCTAGAAGGATGGGCGCGAACACTGAAGCTTTCTTT. The chain is built from TRBV20-1 and TRBJ1-1; D unresolved. V shed 2 bases and J shed 1 base, with 11 bases lying between them. Per the germline V gene, CDR1 is DFQATT and CDR2 is SNEGSKA (reference sequence). The CDR3 is made up of 14 amino acids.

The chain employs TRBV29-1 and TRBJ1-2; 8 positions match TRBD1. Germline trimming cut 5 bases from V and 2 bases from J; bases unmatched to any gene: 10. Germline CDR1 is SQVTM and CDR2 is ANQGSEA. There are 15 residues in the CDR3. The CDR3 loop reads CSVPTSGGGNYGYTF. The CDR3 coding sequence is TGCAGCGTTCCGACTTCAGGGGGCGGAAACTATGGCTACACCTTC.

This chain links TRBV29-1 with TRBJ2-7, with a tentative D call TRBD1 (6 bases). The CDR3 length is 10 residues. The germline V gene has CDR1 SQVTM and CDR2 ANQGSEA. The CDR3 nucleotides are TGCAGTCCACAGGGATACGAGCAGTACTTC. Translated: CSPQGYEQYF.

The CDR3 reads CASSYGEVNSPLHF. The CDR3 nucleotides are TGTGCCAGCAGTTATGGCGAAGTGAATTCACCCCTCCACTTT. The chain is built from TRBV6-5 and TRBJ1-6; no clear D. Germline V lookup: CDR1 MNHEY, CDR2 SVGAGI. V was clipped by 3 bases and J by 7 bases, with 10 bases between them. This CDR3 has 14 amino acids.

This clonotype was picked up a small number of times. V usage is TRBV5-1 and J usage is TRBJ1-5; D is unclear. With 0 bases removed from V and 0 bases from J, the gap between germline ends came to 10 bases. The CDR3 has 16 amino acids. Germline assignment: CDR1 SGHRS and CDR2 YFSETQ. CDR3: CASSLAGPDSNQPQHF. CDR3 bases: TGCGCCAGCAGCTTGGCCGGGCCAGATAGCAATCAGCCCCAGCATTTT.

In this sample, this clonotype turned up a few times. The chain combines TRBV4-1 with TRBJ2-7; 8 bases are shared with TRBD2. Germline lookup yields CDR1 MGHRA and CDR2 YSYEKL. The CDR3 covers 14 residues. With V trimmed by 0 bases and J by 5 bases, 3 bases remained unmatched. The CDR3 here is CASSQDGGAHEQYF. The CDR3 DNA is TGCGCCAGCAGCCAAGACGGGGGGGCCCACGAGCAGTACTTC.

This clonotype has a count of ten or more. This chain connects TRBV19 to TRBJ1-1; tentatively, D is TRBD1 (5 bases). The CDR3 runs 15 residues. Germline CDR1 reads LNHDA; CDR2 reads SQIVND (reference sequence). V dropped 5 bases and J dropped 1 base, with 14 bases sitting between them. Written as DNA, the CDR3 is TGTGCCAGTAGTTGGGGGTACCTGAAGAACACTGAAGCTTTCTTT. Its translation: CASSWGYLKNTEAFF.

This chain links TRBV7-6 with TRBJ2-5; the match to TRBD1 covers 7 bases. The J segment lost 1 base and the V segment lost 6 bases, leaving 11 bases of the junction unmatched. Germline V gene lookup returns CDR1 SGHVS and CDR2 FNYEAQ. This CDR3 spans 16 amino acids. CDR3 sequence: CASSASPGGVQETQYF. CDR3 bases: TGTGCCAGCAGTGCTAGTCCAGGGGGAGTCCAAGAGACCCAGTACTTC. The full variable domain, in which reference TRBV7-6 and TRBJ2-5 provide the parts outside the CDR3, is GAGVSQSPRYKVTKRGQDVALRCDPISGHVSLYWYRQALGQGPEFLTYFNYEAQQDKSGLPNDRFSAERPEGSISTLTIQRTEQRDSAMYRCASSASPGGVQETQYFGPGTRLLVL.

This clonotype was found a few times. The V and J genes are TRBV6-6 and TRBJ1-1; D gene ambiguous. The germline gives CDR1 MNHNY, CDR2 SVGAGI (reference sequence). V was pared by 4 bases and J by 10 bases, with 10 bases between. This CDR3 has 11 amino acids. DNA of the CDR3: TGTGCCAGCAGTTCCGGTTGGGGAGCTTTCTTT. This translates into CASSSGWGAFF.

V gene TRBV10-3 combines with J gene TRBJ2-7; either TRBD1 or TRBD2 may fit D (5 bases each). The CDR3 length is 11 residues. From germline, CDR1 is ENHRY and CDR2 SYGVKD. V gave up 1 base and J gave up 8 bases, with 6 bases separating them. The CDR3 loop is CAISELGQQYF. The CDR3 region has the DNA TGTGCCATCAGTGAGTTGGGACAGCAGTACTTC.

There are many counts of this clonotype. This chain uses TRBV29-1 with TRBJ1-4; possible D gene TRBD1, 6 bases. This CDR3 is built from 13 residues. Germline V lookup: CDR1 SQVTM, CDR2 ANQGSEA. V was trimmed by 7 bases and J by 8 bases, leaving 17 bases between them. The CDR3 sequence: CSAVQGRREKLFF. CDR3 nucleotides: TGCAGCGCCGTACAGGGACGTAGGGAAAAACTGTTTTTT.

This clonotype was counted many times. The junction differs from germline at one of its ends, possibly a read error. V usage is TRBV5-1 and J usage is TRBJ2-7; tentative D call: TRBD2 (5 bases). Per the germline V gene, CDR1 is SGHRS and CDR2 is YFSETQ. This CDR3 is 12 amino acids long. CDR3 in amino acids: CASSLSGSEQYF. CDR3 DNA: TGTGCCAGCAGCTTAAGCGGTTCCGAGCAGTACTTC.

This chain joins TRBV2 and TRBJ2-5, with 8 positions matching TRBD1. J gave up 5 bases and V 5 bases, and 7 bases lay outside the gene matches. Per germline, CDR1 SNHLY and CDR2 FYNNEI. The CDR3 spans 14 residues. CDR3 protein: CASSFPGGVETQYF. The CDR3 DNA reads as TGTGCCAGCAGTTTCCCAGGGGGCGTGGAGACCCAGTACTTC.

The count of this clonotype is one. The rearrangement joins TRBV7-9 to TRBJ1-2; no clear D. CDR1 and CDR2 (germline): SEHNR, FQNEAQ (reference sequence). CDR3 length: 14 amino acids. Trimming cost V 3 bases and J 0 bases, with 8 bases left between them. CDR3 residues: CASSFSGTNYGYTF. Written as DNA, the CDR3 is TGTGCCAGCAGCTTTAGCGGGACTAACTATGGCTACACCTTC.

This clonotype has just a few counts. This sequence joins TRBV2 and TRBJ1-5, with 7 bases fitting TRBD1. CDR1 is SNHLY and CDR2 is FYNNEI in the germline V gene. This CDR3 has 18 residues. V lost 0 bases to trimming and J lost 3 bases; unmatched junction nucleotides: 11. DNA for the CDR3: TGTGCCAGCAGTGAAGCGAATTACCCACAGGGGCACAATCAGCCCCAGCATTTT. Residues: CASSEANYPQGHNQPQHF. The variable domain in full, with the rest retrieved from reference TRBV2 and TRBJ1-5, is EPEVTQTPSHQVTQMGQEVILRCVPISNHLYFYWYRQILGQKVEFLVSFYNNEISEKSEIFDDQFSVERPDGSNFTLKIRSTKLEDSAMYFCASSEANYPQGHNQPQHFGDGTRLSIL.

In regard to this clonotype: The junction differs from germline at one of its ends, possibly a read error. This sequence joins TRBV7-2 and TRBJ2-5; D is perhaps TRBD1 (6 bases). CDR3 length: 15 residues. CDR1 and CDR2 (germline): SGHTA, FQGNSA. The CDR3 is CASSLGDRYQEAQYF. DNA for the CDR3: TGTGCCAGCAGCTTAGGAGACAGGTACCAAGAGGCCCAGTACTTC. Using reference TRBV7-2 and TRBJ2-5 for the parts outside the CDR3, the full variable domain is GAGVSQSPSNKVTEKGKDVELRCDPISGHTALYWYRQSLGQGLEFLIYFQGNSAPDKSGLPSDRFSAERTGGSVSTLTIQRTQQEDSAVYLCASSLGDRYQEAQYFGPGTRLLVL.

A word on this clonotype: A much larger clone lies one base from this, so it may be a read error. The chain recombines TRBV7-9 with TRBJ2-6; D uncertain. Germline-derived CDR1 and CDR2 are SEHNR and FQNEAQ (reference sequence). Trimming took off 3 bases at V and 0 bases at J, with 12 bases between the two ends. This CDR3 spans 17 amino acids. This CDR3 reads CASSFDVRSSGANVLTF. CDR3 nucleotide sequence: TGTGCCAGCAGCTTCGACGTCCGAAGCTCTGGGGCCAACGTCCTGACTTTC.

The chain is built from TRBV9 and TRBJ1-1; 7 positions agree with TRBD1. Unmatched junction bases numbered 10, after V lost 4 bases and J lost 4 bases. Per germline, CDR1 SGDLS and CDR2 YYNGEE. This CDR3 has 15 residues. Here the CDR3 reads CASSHEGAGGTEAFF. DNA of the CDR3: TGTGCCAGCAGCCACGAGGGGGCGGGGGGCACTGAAGCTTTCTTT. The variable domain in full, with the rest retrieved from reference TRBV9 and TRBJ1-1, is DSGVTQTPKHLITATGQRVTLRCSPRSGDLSVYWYQQSLDQGLQFLIQYYNGEERAKGNILERFSAQQFPDLHSELNLSSLELGDSALYFCASSHEGAGGTEAFFGQGTRLTVV.